Shown below are 16 T cell receptor beta chains from a single sample sequenced in a study of shared clonotypes between healthy human individuals. Some clones are missing from TCRdb's copy, which holds only in-frame ones; the method was immunoSEQ multiplex PCR. The top ten hold about 0.13% of the sample, which has millions of clones, about 92% seen once. Material: naive CD4+ T cells sorted from blood. Subset indicated: CD45RA+ positively selected. Receptors originate from a man between 18 and 29 years old in good health.

Comment on this clone: Other DNA sequences within the sample encode an identical CDR3. V gene TRBV9 combines with J gene TRBJ2-3; D is uncertain. CDR1 and CDR2 from the germline V gene are SGDLS and YYNGEE. This CDR3 is 12 amino acids long. Trimming left V 3 bases short and J 0 bases short, with 2 bases between. CDR3 sequence reads: CASSGSTDTQYF. For the CDR3, the DNA is TGTGCCAGCAGCGGCAGCACAGATACGCAGTATTTT.

Details on this clone: Different DNA sequences within this sample yield the same CDR3. The rearrangement joins TRBV30 to TRBJ2-7; the D is unclear. The germline V and J ends were trimmed by 1 base and 2 bases, with 6 bases remaining between them. This CDR3 has 12 amino acids. Per germline, CDR1 GTSNPN and CDR2 SVGIG (reference sequence). The CDR3 loop is CAWSATAYEQYF. The CDR3 DNA follows: TGTGCCTGGAGTGCTACAGCCTACGAGCAGTACTTC.

The J gene is TRBJ1-5, the V gene TRBV20-1; a weak D match, TRBD1 (5 bases). V gave up 3 bases and J gave up 9 bases, with 9 bases separating them. This CDR3 is 11 amino acids long. Germline-derived CDR1 and CDR2 are DFQATT and SNEGSKA (reference sequence). CDR3 sequence (DNA): TGCAGTGCTAGTGGCGGGGGGCCCCAGCATTTT. Translating gives CSASGGGPQHF.

V is TRBV25-1 and J is TRBJ2-7; possibly TRBD2 for D (5 bases). Trimming took off 2 bases at V and 3 bases at J, with 17 bases between the two ends. The CDR3 is 16 residues long. CDR1 and CDR2 (germline): MGHDK, SYGVNS. This CDR3 is CASSEVAGPVDYEQYF. DNA of the CDR3: TGTGCCAGCAGTGAAGTTGCGGGCCCGGTGGACTACGAGCAGTACTTC.

This clone was recorded a few times. Other DNA sequences in the same sample also yield this CDR3. The chain recombines TRBV5-1 with TRBJ2-7, with D maybe TRBD2 (5 bases). CDR1 SGHRS and CDR2 YFSETQ come from the germline V gene. The V end lost 0 bases, the J end lost 1 base, and 5 bases lay between the germline ends. The CDR3 contains 13 residues. The CDR3 sequence: CASSLAGSYEQYF. The CDR3 bases are TGCGCCAGCAGCTTGGCGGGGTCCTACGAGCAGTACTTC.

V is TRBV14 and J is TRBJ2-3, with unresolved D. The CDR3 sequence is 15 residues long. CDR1 and CDR2 from the germline V gene are SGHDN and FVKESK. V was cut by 6 bases and J by 6 bases, with 19 bases left in between. The CDR3: CASSPLTSFWDTQYF. The CDR3 nucleotides are TGTGCCAGCAGTCCACTAACGTCGTTTTGGGATACGCAGTATTTT.

The CDR3 sequence is CASSLGTGGSYEQYF. The CDR3 nucleotides read TGTGCCAGCAGTCTCGGGACAGGTGGCTCCTACGAGCAGTACTTC. The gene calls are TRBV28 and TRBJ2-7, with 8 bases that match TRBD1. Germline lookup yields CDR1 MDHEN and CDR2 SYDVKM. CDR3 length: 15 residues. V shed 5 bases and J 0 bases; nucleotides not matched to a gene: 6. Drawing the rest from reference TRBV28 and TRBJ2-7, the complete variable domain is DVKVTQSSRYLVKRTGEKVFLECVQDMDHENMFWYRQDPGLGLRLIYFSYDVKMKEKGDIPEGYSVSREKKERFSLILESASTNQTSMYLCASSLGTGGSYEQYFGPGTRLTVT.

The chain has TRBV30 and TRBJ1-2; 7 bases match TRBD1. CDR1 GTSNPN and CDR2 SVGIG come from the germline V gene (reference sequence). J lost 1 base, V lost 6 bases, and 2 bases had no gene match. The CDR3 runs to 12 residues. CDR3: CACWDSNYGYTF. The CDR3 coding sequence is TGTGCCTGTTGGGACAGTAACTATGGCTACACCTTC.

A few counts support this clone. The V gene is TRBV5-4, the J gene TRBJ2-5; the D gene is possibly TRBD1 (5 bases). Germline V gene data show CDR1 as SGHNT and CDR2 as YYREEE (reference sequence). This CDR3 has 14 amino acids. V shed 3 bases and J shed 0 bases, with 9 bases lying between them. CDR3 in DNA: TGTGCCAGCAGCTCTAGACAGTACCAAGAGACCCAGTACTTC. Translation: CASSSRQYQETQYF.

In this sample, this clone turned up once. The chain recombines TRBV2 with TRBJ2-5, with D perhaps matching TRBD1 or TRBD2 (5 bases each). Trimming pared 8 bases from V and 3 bases from J, leaving 13 bases between. This CDR3 comprises 13 residues. CDR1 and CDR2 from the germline V gene are SNHLY and FYNNEI. The CDR3 sequence is CASGVGTEETQYF. The DNA for the CDR3 is TGTGCCAGCGGAGTGGGGACGGAAGAGACCCAGTACTTC.

This rearrangement joins TRBV10-3 to TRBJ1-1; 7 positions match TRBD1. J gave up 1 base and V 10 bases, and 9 bases lay outside the gene matches. This CDR3 has 14 amino acids. The germline gives CDR1 ENHRY, CDR2 SYGVKD. The CDR3: CASTPRTGNTEAFF. As DNA, the CDR3 is TGTGCCAGCACCCCAAGGACAGGGAACACTGAAGCTTTCTTT.

The chain carries TRBV5-6 and TRBJ2-7; 9 bases match TRBD1. The V gene end was trimmed by 4 bases and the J gene end by 1 base; junction bases not matched to a gene: 6. Germline assignment: CDR1 SGHDT and CDR2 YYEEEE. The CDR3 covers 15 residues. The CDR3 sequence: CASSEGTGWSYEQYF. The CDR3 nucleotides read TGTGCCAGCAGCGAAGGGACAGGGTGGTCCTACGAGCAGTACTTC.

This chain connects TRBV10-3 to TRBJ1-4; 9 positions match TRBD1. Germline CDR1 is ENHRY and CDR2 is SYGVKD. This CDR3 has 15 residues. V lost 10 bases, J lost 0 bases, and 6 bases stayed unmatched. For the CDR3, the DNA is TGTGCCACGGGCGGGACAGGGACAACTAATGAAAAACTGTTTTTT. It codes for CATGGTGTTNEKLFF.

The V call is TRBV6-1, the J call TRBJ2-2, with 9 bases identical to TRBD2. V shed 6 bases and J 4 bases; nucleotides not matched to a gene: 6. Germline values: CDR1 MNHNS, CDR2 SASEGT. This CDR3 comprises 15 residues. The CDR3 region has the DNA TGTGCCAGCAGCGGAGCGGGAGGCTTCACCGGGGAGCTGTTTTTT. Translated: CASSGAGGFTGELFF.

The chain joins TRBV5-1 to TRBJ2-1; TRBD1 aligns across 7 bases. The CDR3 extends over 16 amino acids. V lost 6 bases, J lost 1 base, and 10 bases stayed unmatched. Germline V CDR1 and CDR2: SGHRS, YFSETQ. The CDR3 nucleotides are TGCGCCAGCAATCGAGACAGGGTCGCTTCCTACAATGAGCAGTTCTTC. Its protein is CASNRDRVASYNEQFF.

This chain connects TRBV5-4 to TRBJ2-7; 7 nucleotides match TRBD2. V was clipped by 1 base and J by 0 bases; unmatched bases: 7. Germline loops: CDR1 SGHNT, CDR2 YYREEE (reference sequence). The CDR3 length is 16 residues. In DNA form, the CDR3 reads TGTGCCAGCAGCTTGCGGCCTAGCGGACTCTCCTACGAGCAGTACTTC. It yields the protein CASSLRPSGLSYEQYF.